This T cell receptor (beta chain) was sequenced for a study of beta chain features in type 1 diabetes. Reverse transcription of all isolated RNA meant that expressed TCRB transcripts were sequenced. Generated by immunoSEQ multiplex PCR, the TCRdb table keeps only in-frame clones and is missing some. Of 600,000 to 750,000 clones in the sample, approximately 13% were seen once. Of note for this clone: What it recognizes is unknown. Other DNA sequences in the sample encode the same CDR3.

Looked up from germline, CDR1 is SGHTA and CDR2 is FQGNSA. The CDR3 is made up of 13 amino acids. With 1 base removed from V and 2 bases from J, the gap between germline ends came to 3 bases. Points from the study as a whole: Among patients with Type 1 diabetes, TCRB CDR3s were moderately but significantly shorter in every one of the four CD4+ subsets. Junctions at VDJ sites from type 1 diabetes patients had fewer insertions and more deletions.

The source material was naive CD4+ T cells from blood. The chain uses TRBV7-2 and TRBJ1-5; D gene ambiguous. The TCR was taken from a man aged 25-40 years with type 1 diabetes. In DNA, the CDR3 is TGTGCCAGCAGCTTAGTGGGCAATCAGCCCCAGCATTTT. This sequence encodes CASSLVGNQPQHF.